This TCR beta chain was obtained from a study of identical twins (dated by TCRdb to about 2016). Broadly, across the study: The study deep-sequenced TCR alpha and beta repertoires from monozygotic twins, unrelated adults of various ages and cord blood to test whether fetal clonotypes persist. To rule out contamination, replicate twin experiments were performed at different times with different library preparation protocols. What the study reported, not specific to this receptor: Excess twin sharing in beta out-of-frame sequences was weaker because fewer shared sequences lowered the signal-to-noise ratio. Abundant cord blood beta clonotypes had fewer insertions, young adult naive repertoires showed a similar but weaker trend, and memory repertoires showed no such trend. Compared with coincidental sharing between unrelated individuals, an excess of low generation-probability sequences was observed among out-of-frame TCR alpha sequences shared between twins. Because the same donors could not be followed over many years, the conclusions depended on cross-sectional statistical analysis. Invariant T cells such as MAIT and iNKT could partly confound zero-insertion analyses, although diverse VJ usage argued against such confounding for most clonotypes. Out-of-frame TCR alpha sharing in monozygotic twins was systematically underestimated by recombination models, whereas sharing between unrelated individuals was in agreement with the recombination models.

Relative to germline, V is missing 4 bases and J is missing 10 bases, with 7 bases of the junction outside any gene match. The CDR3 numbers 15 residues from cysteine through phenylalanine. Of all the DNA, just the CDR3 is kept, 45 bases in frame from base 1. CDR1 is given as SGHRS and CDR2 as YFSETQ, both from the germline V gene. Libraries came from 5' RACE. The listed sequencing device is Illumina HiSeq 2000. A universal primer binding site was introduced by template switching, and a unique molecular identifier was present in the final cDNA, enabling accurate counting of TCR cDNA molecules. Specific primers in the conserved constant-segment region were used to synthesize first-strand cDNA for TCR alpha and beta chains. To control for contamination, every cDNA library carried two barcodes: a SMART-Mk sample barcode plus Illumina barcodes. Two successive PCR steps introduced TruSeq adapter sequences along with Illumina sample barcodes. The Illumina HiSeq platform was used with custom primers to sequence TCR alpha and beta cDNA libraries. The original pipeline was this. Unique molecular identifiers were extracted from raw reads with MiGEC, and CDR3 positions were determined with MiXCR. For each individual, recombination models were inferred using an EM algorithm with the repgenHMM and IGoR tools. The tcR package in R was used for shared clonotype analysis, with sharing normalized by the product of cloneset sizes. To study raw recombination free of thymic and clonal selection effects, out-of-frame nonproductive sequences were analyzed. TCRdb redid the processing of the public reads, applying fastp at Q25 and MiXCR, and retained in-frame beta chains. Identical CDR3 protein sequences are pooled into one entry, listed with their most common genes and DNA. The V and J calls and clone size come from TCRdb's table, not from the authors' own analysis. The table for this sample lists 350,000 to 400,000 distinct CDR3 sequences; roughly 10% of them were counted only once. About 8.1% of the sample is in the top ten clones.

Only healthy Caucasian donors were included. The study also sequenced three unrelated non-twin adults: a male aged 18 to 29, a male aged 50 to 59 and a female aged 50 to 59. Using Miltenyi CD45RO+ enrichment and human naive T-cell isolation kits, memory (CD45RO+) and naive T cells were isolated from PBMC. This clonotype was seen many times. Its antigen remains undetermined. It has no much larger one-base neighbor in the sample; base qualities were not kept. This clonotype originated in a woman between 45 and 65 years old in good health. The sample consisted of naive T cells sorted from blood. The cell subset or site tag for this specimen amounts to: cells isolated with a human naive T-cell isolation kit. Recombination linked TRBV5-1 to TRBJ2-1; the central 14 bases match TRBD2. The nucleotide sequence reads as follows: TGCGCCAGCAGCCTCAGACTAGCGGGAGGGCAAGAGCAGTTCTTC. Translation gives CASSLRLAGGQEQFF.